This T cell receptor beta chain was obtained from a study of identical twins. TCRdb itself ran the 5' RACE reads through MiXCR, one entry per CDR3 protein. Of about 700,000 distinct CDR3 sequences listed, 6.1% are singletons. This clonotype was detected ten times or more. Its cognate antigen is unknown. Study-wide points: Beta out-of-frame sequences showed weaker excess twin sharing.

Sequenced input: naive T cells sorted from blood. The sequence was obtained from a man in his late teens or twenties in good health.

Written as DNA, the CDR3 is TGCAGCGTTTTAGTGGGCAGGGATGAAGCTTTCTTT. Protein: CSVLVGRDEAFF. This chain joins TRBV29-1 and TRBJ1-1, with D maybe TRBD1 (5 bases). From germline, CDR1 is SQVTM and CDR2 ANQGSEA. V dropped 5 bases and J dropped 7 bases, with 14 bases sitting between them. There are 12 residues in the CDR3.